This T cell receptor beta chain emerged from a study of cytomegalovirus exposure and HLA in healthy donors. Study outcomes and limitations: For most subjects, TCR beta sequences were reported to predict HLA-A and HLA-B alleles with accuracy. It was assumed in the presence/absence analyses that sequencing depth was roughly uniform across donors. In a later analysis, several top co-occurrence clusters appeared linked to parvovirus B19, influenza, CMV and Epstein-Barr virus.

Unrecorded immune exposures were likely, despite nominal health at sampling. As for this clone: Its antigen is still unknown.

Primers included in the PCR were 60 Vbeta and 13 Jbeta primers. Measured with immunoSEQ multiplex PCR; TCRdb has only the in-frame clones, and not every one. The table has 60,000 to 75,000 clones, 60% to 80% seen once. The germline CDR1 and CDR2 sequences are LGHNA and YSLEER. This CDR3 spans 15 amino acids. V dropped 1 base and J dropped 2; count of bases not matched to a gene: 3. Sequenced input: PBMCs. This TCR was sampled from a woman aged 25 to 45 in good health and CMV-seropositive. The rearrangement joins TRBV4-3 to TRBJ1-2; the match to TRBD1 covers 8 bases. CDR3 residues: CASSQGQGQNYGYTF. The CDR3 DNA is TGCGCCAGCAGCCAAGGACAGGGGCAGAACTATGGCTACACCTTC.